Below are 2 T cell receptor beta chains sequenced from a single sample in a study of regulatory T cells in long-lasting Graves disease. Library construction for TCR beta used iRepertoire HTBI primers and Arm-PCR of CDR3 regions. Using its own MiXCR run on the multiplex PCR reads, TCRdb lists one record per CDR3 protein. In the table there are 400,000 to 500,000 distinct CDR3 sequences, 14% of which are singletons. Indicated time point: newly diagnosed GD, antithyroid drugs for less than 3 months. After RNA was extracted from PBMCs, the TCR library was made from it. The data also belong to a second study, concerning T cells in Graves' hyperthyroidism and ophthalmopathy.

The sample here was peripheral blood mononuclear cells (PBMCs), taken at new diagnosis, from a patient treated with antithyroid drugs. The source is a woman in her forties or fifties with Graves disease.

With regard to this clonotype: Just one base apart from a much larger clone, this may be a read error. The chain has TRBV20-1 and TRBJ2-1; D perhaps matches TRBD2 (6 bases). The CDR3 has 15 residues. Germline V gene sequence: CDR1 DFQATT, CDR2 SNEGSKA (reference sequence). Deletions cut 5 bases from V and 8 bases from J, with 22 bases between. The CDR3 spells CSAPSGLIWCDEQFF. CDR3 DNA: TGCAGTGCTCCTAGTGGACTAATTTGGTGTGATGAGCAGTTCTTC.

This clonotype was counted at least ten times. The chain employs TRBV29-1 and TRBJ2-1, with 8 bases fitting TRBD1. Germline lookup yields CDR1 SQVTM and CDR2 ANQGSEA. The length of the CDR3 is 15 residues. J was trimmed by 4 bases and V by 3 bases; bases with no gene match: 8. The CDR3 DNA is TGCAGCGTTGATGGTGGACAGGGAAAGTACAATGAGCAGTTCTTC. Encoded protein: CSVDGGQGKYNEQFF.